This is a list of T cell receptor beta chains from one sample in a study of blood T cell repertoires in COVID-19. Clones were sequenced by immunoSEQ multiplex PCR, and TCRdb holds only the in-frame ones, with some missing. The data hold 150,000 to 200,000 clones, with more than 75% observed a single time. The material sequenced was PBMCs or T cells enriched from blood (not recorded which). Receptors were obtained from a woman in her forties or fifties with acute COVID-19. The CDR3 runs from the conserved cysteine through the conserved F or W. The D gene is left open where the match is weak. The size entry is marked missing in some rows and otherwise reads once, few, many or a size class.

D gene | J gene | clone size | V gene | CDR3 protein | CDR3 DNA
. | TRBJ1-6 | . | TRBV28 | CASSSTGLNSPLHF | TGTGCCAGCAGTTCTACAGGGTTAAATTCACCCCTCCACTTT
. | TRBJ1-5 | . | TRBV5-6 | CASSWGGGIGNQPQHF | TGTGCCAGCAGCTGGGGTGGAGGGATCGGCAATCAGCCCCAGCATTTT
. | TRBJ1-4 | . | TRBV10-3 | CAISEGPGEKLFF | TGTGCCATCAGTGAGGGCCCGGGGGAAAAACTGTTTTTT
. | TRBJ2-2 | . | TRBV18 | CASSPLETGELFF | TGTGCCAGCTCACCCTTGGAGACGGGGGAGCTGTTTTTT
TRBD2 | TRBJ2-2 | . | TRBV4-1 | CASSLAGAPNTGELFF | TGCGCCAGCAGCCTAGCGGGGGCTCCGAACACCGGGGAGCTGTTTTTT
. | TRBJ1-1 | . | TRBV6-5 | CASSFGQHEAFF | TGTGCCAGCAGTTTCGGACAACATGAAGCTTTCTTT
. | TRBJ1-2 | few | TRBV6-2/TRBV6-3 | CASSYRGGYTF | TGTGCCAGCAGTTACAGGGGTGGCTACACCTTC
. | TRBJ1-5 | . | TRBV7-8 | CASSLAESNQPQHF | TGTGCCAGCAGCTTAGCAGAGAGCAATCAGCCCCAGCATTTT
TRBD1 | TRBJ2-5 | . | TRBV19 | CASSTNRGRQETQYF | TGTGCCAGTAGTACTAACAGGGGGCGGCAAGAGACCCAGTACTTC
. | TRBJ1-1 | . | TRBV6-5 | CASSYGGEDTEAFF | TGTGCCAGCAGTTATGGGGGCGAGGACACTGAAGCTTTCTTT
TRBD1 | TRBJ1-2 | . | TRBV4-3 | CASSRAGQDNYGYTF | TGCGCCAGCAGCCGAGCGGGACAGGATAACTATGGCTACACCTTC
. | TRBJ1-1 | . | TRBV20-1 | CSASPHLREAFF | TGCAGTGCTAGTCCTCACTTGAGAGAAGCTTTCTTT
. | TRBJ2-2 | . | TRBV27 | CASSPYGAGELFF | TGTGCCAGCAGTCCCTACGGGGCCGGGGAGCTGTTTTTT
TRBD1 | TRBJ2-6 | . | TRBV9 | CASSVGQGAGGANVLTF | TGTGCCAGCAGCGTAGGGCAGGGGGCAGGTGGGGCCAACGTCCTGACTTTC
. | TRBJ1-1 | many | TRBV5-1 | CASSLMRGTEAFF | TGCGCCAGCAGCTTAATGAGAGGTACTGAAGCTTTCTTT
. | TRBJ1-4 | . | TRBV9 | CASSPRGANEKLFF | TGTGCCAGCAGCCCCCGGGGGGCTAATGAAAAACTGTTTTTT
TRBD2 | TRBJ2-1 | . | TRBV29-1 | CSVEIRLAGRYEQFF | TGCAGCGTTGAAATCAGACTAGCGGGGAGGTATGAGCAGTTCTTC
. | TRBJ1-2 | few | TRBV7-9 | CASSRAAVNYGYTF | TGTGCCAGCTCGAGGGCCGCGGTCAACTATGGCTACACCTTC
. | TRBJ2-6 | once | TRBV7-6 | CASSRGAGNSGANVLTF | TGTGCCAGCAGCCGTGGGGCGGGGAACTCTGGGGCCAACGTCCTGACTTTC
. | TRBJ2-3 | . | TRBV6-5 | CASSYGPDTQYF | TGTGCCAGCAGTTACGGGCCAGATACGCAGTATTTT
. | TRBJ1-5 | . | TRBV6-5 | CASSLRTADQPQHF | TGTGCCAGCAGTCTACGGACAGCCGACCAGCCCCAGCATTTT
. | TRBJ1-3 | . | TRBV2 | CASNQGIGNTIYF | TGTGCCAGCAATCAGGGAATTGGAAACACCATATATTTT
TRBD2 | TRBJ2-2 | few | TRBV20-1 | CSASVPSGGAGTGELFF | TGCAGTGCTAGTGTCCCTAGCGGGGGGGCGGGCACCGGGGAGCTGTTTTTT
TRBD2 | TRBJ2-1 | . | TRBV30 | CAWTVGGGYNEQFF | TGTGCCTGGACCGTGGGGGGGGGATACAATGAGCAGTTCTTC
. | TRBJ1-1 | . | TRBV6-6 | CASSPGTEVIVLGTEAFF | TGTGCCAGCAGTCCCGGCACGGAGGTGATAGTTTTAGGCACTGAAGCTTTCTTT
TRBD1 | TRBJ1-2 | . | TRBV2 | CARAGQSIYGYTF | TGTGCCAGGGCGGGACAGAGTATTTACGGCTACACCTTC
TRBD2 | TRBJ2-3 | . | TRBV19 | CASSTGLAIDTQYF | TGTGCCAGTAGTACCGGACTAGCTATCGATACGCAGTATTTT
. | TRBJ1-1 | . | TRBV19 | CASSTAAMNTEAFF | TGTGCCAGTAGTACAGCGGCTATGAACACTGAAGCTTTCTTT
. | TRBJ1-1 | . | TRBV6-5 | CASSYSFTGWAFF | TGTGCCAGCAGTTACTCTTTCACGGGGTGGGCTTTCTTT
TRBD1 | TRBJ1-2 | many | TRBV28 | CASSRTGGGGYTF | TGTGCCAGCAGCCGGACAGGGGGAGGTGGCTACACCTTC
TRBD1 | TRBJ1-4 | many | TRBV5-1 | CASSLGDRSEKLFF | TGCGCCAGCAGCTTAGGGGACAGGAGTGAAAAACTGTTTTTT